Presented here are 3 T cell receptor beta chains from one specimen sequenced in a study of blood T cells in healthy people across ages. The second PCR ran about 6 to 11 cycles with a sample-barcoded 5' primer and J-beta primers. TCRdb reanalysed the 5' RACE reads using MiXCR and keeps one entry per CDR3 protein. This sample has 750,000 to 850,000 distinct CDR3 sequences, with roughly 25% found just once. The same specimen was also included in a second study, on T cells of mothers and their children.

The sequenced sample consisted of blood. Every receptor here comes from a boy aged 5 to 17 in good health.

This chain joins TRBV20-1 and TRBJ2-3; 10 bases are shared with TRBD1. There are 16 residues in the CDR3. V trimming: 2 bases; J trimming: 0 bases; junction bases outside the gene matches: 5. CDR1 and CDR2 (germline): DFQATT, SNEGSKA (reference sequence). CDR3 nucleotide sequence: TGCAGTGCTAGACCAGACAGGGGGCGAAGCACAGATACGCAGTATTTT. It is translated as CSARPDRGRSTDTQYF.

The rearrangement links TRBV7-9 to TRBJ2-5, with D perhaps matching TRBD1 (5 bases). This CDR3 has 14 residues. Trimming pared 8 bases from V and 0 bases from J, leaving 13 bases between. Germline-derived CDR1 and CDR2 are SEHNR and FQNEAQ (reference sequence). The CDR3 sequence: CASGSWTHQETQYF. As DNA, the CDR3 is TGTGCCAGCGGCTCATGGACACACCAAGAGACCCAGTACTTC.

The genes are TRBV28 and TRBJ2-3, with 8 nucleotides matching TRBD1. Germline V gene sequence: CDR1 MDHEN, CDR2 SYDVKM. V was pared by 7 bases and J by 1 base, with 10 bases of the junction left unmatched. The CDR3 is 16 amino acids. The CDR3 reads CASTGGEVYRTDTQYF. The CDR3 DNA follows: TGTGCCAGCACAGGGGGCGAAGTTTACCGCACAGATACGCAGTATTTT. Full variable domain (missing parts from reference TRBV28 and TRBJ2-3): DVKVTQSSRYLVKRTGEKVFLECVQDMDHENMFWYRQDPGLGLRLIYFSYDVKMKEKGDIPEGYSVSREKKERFSLILESASTNQTSMYLCASTGGEVYRTDTQYFGPGTRLTVL.